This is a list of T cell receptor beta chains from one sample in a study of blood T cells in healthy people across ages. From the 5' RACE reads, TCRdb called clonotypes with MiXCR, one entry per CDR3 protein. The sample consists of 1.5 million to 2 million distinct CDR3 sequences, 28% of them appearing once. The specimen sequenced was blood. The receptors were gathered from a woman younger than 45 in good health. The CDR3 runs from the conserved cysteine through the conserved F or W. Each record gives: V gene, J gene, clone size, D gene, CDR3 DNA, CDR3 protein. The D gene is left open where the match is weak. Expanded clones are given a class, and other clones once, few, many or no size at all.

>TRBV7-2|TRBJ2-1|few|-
TGTGCCAGCAACCAATGGGGGCTCGGAGACAATGAGCAGTTCTTC
CASNQWGLGDNEQFF
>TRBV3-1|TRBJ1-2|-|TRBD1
TGTGCCAGCAGCCAAGGACAGGGAGGGGCCTATGGCTACACCTTC
CASSQGQGGAYGYTF
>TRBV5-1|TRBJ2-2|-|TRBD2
TGCGCCAGCAGCTTGGTGGCGGGGGACCTCACCGGGGAGCTGTTTTTT
CASSLVAGDLTGELFF
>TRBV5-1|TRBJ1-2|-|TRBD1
TGCGCCAGCAGCTTGGCCCAGGGACAGGATGGCTACACCTTC
CASSLAQGQDGYTF
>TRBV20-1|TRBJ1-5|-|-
TGCAGTGCCACAGGAATTAGCAATCAGCCCCAGCATTTT
CSATGISNQPQHF
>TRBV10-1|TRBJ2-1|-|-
TGCGCCAGCAGTGATTCTCAAGCTGGCTGGGGTGAGCAGTTCTTC
CASSDSQAGWGEQFF
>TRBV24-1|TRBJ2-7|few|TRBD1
TGTGCCCCAGACAGGGCCCACGAGCAGTACTTC
CAPDRAHEQYF
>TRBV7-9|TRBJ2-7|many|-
TGTGCCAGCAGCCGGACAGCATCCCCTAGCGAGCAGTACTTC
CASSRTASPSEQYF
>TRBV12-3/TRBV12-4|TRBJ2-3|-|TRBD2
TGTGCCAGCAAGGCGGGAGTAGGTGCAGATGTGCAGTATTTT
CASKAGVGADVQYF
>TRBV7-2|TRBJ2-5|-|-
TGTGCCAGCAGCTTAGTAGGTGCGGGACCCCCTTACAATGAGCAGTACTTC
CASSLVGAGPPYNEQYF
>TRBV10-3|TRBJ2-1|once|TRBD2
TGTGCCATCAGTGAGCTAGCGGCAGGCAATGAGCGGTTCTTC
CAISELAAGNERFF
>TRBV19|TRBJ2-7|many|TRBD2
TGTGCCAGTAGTACTGGGACTAGCGGGACCTACGAGCAGTACTTC
CASSTGTSGTYEQYF
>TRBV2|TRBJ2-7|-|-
TGTGCTAGCAGACCCACGAGGACTTCCTCCTACGAGCAGTACTTC
CASRPTRTSSYEQYF
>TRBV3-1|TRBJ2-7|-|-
TGTGCCAGCAGCCAAGTGTCGTATCCCTCCTACGAGCAGTACTTC
CASSQVSYPSYEQYF
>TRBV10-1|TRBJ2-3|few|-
TGCGCCAGCGCGAGGACCATGGGGGATACGCAGTATTTT
CASARTMGDTQYF
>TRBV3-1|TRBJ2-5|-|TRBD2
TGTGCCAGCAGCCGGGAGGGGTTCTTAGGTGAGACCCAGTACTTC
CASSREGFLGETQYF
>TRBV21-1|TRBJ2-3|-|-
TGTGCCAGCAGCCCCGGGGGCCGAGGAGGACTAGCGGGGGCTGCGACAGATACGCAGTATTTT
CASSPGGRGGLAGAATDTQYF
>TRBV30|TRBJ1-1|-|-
TGTGCCTGGAGTGAAAAGGATTGGGCTTTCTTT
CAWSEKDWAFF
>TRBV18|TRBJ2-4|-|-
TGTGCCAGCTCACCAGCGGAGGGCTACAATGAGCAGTACTTC
CASSPAEGYNEQYF
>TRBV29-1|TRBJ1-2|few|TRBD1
TGCAGCGTCGGGACAGGGGCTTATGGCTACACCTTC
CSVGTGAYGYTF
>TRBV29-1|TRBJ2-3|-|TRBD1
TGCAGCGTTGAGGGGGACAGGGACGACACAGATACGCAGTATTTT
CSVEGDRDDTDTQYF
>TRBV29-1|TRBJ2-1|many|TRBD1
TGCAGCGCCGCGGGACAGGTGTCAAATGAGCAGTTCTTC
CSAAGQVSNEQFF
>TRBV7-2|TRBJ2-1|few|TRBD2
TGTGCCAGCAGTTTCATCCCCACTAGCGCAAACAATGAGCAGTTCTTC
CASSFIPTSANNEQFF
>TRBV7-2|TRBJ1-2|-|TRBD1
TGTGCCAGCAGCTCAACAGGGGGCAGCGGCTATGGCAACACCTTC
CASSSTGGSGYGNTF
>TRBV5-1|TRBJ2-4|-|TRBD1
TGCGCCAGCAGCTTGGCTTGGACAGGAACCTACGGGCAGTACTTC
CASSLAWTGTYGQYF
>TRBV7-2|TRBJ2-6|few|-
TGTGCCAGCAGCTTTTACTTACAGGCCTCTGGGGCCAACGTCCTGACTTTC
CASSFYLQASGANVLTF
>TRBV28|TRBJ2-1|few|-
TGTGCCAGCAGTAATTCGGGGACATCGGTCCATGAGCAGTTCTTC
CASSNSGTSVHEQFF
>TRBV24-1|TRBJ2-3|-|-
TGTGCCACCAGTGACCCGACAGATTCCACAGATACGCAGTATTTT
CATSDPTDSTDTQYF
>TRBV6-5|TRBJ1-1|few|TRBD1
TGTGCCAGCAGGAGGGGGCTAGGGGTGAACACTGAAGCTTTCTTT
CASRRGLGVNTEAFF
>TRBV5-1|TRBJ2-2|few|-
TGCGCCAGCAGCTTGCAGGGGATGGCTGGCTCCTACACCGGGGAGCTGTTTTTT
CASSLQGMAGSYTGELFF
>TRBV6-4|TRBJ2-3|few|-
TGTGCCAGCAGTGAACGCAAGCTGGGGGGCACAGATACGCAGTATTTT
CASSERKLGGTDTQYF
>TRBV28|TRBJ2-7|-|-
TGTGCCAGCAGTCATCCCGACACCCACGAGCAGTACTTC
CASSHPDTHEQYF
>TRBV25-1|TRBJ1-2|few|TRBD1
TGTGCCAGCGCCACAGGGGGCGACTATGGCTACACCTTC
CASATGGDYGYTF
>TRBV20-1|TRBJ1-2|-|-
TGCAGTGCTAGAGATCTCAGGGGAATTACTTATGGCTACACCTTC
CSARDLRGITYGYTF
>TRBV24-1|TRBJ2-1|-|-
TGTGCCACCAGTGATTTCGGACTGGGGGAGCAGTTCTTC
CATSDFGLGEQFF
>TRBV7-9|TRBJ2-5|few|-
TGTGCCAGCAGCCGATCCTCCGATGTGCAGTACTTC
CASSRSSDVQYF
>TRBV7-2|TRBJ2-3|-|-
TGTGCCAGCAGCTTAGACAGCGGACTCCCCCTGTATTTT
CASSLDSGLPLYF
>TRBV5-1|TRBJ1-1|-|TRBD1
TGCGCCAGCAGGACAGGGGGCTCAACTGAAGCTTTCTTT
CASRTGGSTEAFF
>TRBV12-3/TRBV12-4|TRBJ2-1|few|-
TGTGCCAGCAGTTTACTACTTGAGCAGTTCTTC
CASSLLLEQFF